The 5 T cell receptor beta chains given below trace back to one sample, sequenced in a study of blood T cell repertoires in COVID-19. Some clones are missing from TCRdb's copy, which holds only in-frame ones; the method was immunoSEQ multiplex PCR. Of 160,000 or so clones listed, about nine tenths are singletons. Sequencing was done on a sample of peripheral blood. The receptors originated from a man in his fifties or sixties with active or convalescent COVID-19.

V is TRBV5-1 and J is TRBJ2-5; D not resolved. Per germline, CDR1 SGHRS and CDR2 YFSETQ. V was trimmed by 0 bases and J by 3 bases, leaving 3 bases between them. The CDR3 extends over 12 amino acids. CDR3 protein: CASSLVEETQYF. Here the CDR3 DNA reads TGCGCCAGCAGCTTGGTCGAAGAGACCCAGTACTTC.

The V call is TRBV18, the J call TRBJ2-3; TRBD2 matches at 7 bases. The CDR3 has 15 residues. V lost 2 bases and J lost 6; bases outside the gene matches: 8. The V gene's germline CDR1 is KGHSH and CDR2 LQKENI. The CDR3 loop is CASSPRDYPTDTQYF. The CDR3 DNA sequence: TGTGCCAGCTCACCAAGGGACTACCCGACGGATACGCAGTATTTT.

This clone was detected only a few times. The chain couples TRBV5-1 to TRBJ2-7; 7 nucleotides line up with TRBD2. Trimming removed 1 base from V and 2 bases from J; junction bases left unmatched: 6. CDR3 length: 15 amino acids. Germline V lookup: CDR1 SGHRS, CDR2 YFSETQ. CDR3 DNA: TGCGCCAGCAGCTTGATGGGGACTACTACCTACGAGCAGTACTTC. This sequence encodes CASSLMGTTTYEQYF.

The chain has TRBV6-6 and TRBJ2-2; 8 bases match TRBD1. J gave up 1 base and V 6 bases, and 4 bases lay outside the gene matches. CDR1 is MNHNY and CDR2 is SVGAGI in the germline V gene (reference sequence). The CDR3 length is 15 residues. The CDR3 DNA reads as TGTGCCAGCAGAGAAACAGGGGGGAACACCGGGGAGCTGTTTTTT. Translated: CASRETGGNTGELFF.

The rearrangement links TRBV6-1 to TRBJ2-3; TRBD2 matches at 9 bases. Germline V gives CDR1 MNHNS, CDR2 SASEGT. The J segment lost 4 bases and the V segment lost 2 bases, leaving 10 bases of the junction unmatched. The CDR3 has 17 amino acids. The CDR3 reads CASSESRSSGIADTQYF. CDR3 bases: TGTGCCAGCAGTGAATCGAGGTCTAGCGGGATCGCAGATACGCAGTATTTT.